This T cell receptor beta chain is drawn from a study of blood T cell repertoires in COVID-19. Whole-study context: The analysed material was cDNA or gDNA that came from T cells, B-cell-depleted T cells, or PBMCs.

Per the authors' pipeline: Scientists estimated how many nucleated cells there were by amplifying reference gene primers. Measured with immunoSEQ multiplex PCR; TCRdb has only the in-frame clones, and not every one. The V and J calls and clone size are taken from that table; D and trimming were inferred from the DNA. This table has hundreds of thousands of clones, nearly 90% appearing once. V lost 5 bases and J lost 1; bases outside the gene matches: 6. This CDR3 has 16 amino acids. Germline lookup yields CDR1 SEHNR and CDR2 FQNEAQ (reference sequence). The V call is TRBV7-9, the J call TRBJ2-7; the match to TRBD1 covers 12 bases. This clonotype was sampled from a man aged 18 to 30 with active or convalescent COVID-19. Input material: peripheral blood. The CDR3 coding sequence is TGTGCCAGCAGCGGAATGGGACAGGGGGCTTCCTACGAGCAGTACTTC. Translating gives CASSGMGQGASYEQYF.